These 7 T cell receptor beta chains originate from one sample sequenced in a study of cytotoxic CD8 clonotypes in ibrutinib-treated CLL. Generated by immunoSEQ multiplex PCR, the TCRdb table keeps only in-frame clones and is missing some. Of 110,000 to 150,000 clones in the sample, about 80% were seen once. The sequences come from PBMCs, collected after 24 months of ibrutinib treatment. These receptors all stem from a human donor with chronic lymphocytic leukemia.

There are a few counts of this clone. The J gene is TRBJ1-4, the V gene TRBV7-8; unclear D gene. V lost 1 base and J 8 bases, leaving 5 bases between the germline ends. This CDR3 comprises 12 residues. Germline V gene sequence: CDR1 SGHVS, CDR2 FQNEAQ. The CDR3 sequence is CASSLDREKLFF. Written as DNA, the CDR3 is TGTGCCAGCAGCTTAGACCGGGAAAAACTGTTTTTT. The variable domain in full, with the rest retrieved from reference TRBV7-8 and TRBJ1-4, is GAGVSQSPRYKVAKRGQDVALRCDPISGHVSLFWYQQALGQGPEFLTYFQNEAQLDKSGLPSDRFFAERPEGSVSTLKIQRTQQEDSAVYLCASSLDREKLFFGSGTQLSVL.

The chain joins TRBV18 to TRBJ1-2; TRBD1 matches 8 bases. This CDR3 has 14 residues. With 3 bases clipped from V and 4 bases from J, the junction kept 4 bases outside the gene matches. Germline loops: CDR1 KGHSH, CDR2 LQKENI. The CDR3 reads CASSPPTGGYGYTF. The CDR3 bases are TGTGCCAGCTCACCCCCCACAGGGGGCTATGGCTACACCTTC.

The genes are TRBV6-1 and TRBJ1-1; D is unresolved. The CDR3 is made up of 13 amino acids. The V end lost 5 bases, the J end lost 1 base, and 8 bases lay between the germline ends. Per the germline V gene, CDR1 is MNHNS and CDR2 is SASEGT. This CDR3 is CASSYFGNTEAFF. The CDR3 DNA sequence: TGTGCCAGCAGTTATTTCGGGAACACTGAAGCTTTCTTT.

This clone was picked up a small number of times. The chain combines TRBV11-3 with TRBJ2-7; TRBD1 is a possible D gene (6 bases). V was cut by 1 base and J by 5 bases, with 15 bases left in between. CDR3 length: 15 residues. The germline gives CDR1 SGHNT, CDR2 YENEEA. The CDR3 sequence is CASSLGSGEVDEQYF. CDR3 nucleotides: TGTGCCAGCAGCTTAGGATCAGGGGAAGTCGACGAGCAGTACTTC.

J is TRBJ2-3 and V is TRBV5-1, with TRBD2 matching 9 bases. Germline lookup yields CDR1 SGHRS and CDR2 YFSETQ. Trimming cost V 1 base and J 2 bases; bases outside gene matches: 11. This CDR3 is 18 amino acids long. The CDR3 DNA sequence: TGCGCCAGCAGCTTGTTGCCAGCGGGGGGCGACATCACAGATACGCAGTATTTT. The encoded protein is CASSLLPAGGDITDTQYF.

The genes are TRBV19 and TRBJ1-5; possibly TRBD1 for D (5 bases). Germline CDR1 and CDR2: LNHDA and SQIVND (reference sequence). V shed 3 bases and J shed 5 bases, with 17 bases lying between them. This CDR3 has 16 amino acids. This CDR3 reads CASSIQTGASYQPQHF. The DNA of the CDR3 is TGTGCCAGTAGTATCCAGACCGGGGCAAGTTATCAGCCCCAGCATTTT.

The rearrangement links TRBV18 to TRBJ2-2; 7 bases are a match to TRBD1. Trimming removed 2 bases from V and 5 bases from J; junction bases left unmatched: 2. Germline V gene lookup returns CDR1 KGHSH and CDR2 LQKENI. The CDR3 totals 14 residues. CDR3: CASSPGTATGELFF. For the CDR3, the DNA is TGTGCCAGCTCACCAGGGACAGCTACCGGGGAGCTGTTTTTT.